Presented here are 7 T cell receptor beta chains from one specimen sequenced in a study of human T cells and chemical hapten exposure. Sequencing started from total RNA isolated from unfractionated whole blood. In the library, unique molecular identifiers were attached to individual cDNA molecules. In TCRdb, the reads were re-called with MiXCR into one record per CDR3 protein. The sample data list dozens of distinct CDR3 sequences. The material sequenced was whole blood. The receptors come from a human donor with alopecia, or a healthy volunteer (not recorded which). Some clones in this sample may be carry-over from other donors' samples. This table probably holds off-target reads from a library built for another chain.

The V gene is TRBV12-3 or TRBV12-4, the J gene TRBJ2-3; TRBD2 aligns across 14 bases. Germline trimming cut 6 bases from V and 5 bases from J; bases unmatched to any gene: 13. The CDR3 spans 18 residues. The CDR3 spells CASSPPLGLAGVGDTQYF. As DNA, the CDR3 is TGTGCCAGCAGCCCTCCCCTGGGACTAGCGGGAGTGGGAGATACGCAGTATTTT.

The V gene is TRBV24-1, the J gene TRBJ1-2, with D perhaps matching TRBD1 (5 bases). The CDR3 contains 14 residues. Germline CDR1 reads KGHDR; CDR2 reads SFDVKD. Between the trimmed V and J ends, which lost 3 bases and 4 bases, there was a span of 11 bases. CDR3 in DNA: TGTGCCACCAGTGATCCGGGACGGAGCTATGGCTACACCTTC. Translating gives CATSDPGRSYGYTF.

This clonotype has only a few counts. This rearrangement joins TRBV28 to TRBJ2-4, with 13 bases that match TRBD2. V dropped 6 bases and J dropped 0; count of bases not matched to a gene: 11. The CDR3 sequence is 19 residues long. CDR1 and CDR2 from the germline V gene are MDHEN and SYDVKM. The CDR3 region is CASSSAGTSGTVAKNIQYF. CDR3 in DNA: TGTGCCAGCAGCTCGGCCGGGACTAGCGGGACCGTAGCCAAAAACATTCAGTACTTC.

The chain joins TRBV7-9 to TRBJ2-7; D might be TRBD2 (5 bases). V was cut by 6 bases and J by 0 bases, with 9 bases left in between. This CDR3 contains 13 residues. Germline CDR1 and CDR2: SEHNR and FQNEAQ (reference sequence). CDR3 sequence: CASRSGNSYEQYF. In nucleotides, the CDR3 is TGTGCCAGCAGATCCGGGAACTCCTACGAGCAGTACTTC.

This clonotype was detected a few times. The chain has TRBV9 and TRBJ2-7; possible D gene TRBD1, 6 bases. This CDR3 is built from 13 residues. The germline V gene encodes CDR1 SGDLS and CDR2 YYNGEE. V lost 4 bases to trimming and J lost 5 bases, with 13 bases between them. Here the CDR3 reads CASSSPEGDEQYF. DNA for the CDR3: TGTGCCAGCAGCTCCCCCGAGGGGGACGAGCAGTACTTC.

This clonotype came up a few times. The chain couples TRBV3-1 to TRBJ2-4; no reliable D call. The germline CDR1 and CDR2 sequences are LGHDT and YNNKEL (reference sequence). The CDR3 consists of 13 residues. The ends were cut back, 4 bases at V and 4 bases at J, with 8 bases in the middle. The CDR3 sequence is CASSPPIKNIQYF. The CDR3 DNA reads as TGTGCCAGCAGCCCCCCGATTAAAAACATTCAGTACTTC.

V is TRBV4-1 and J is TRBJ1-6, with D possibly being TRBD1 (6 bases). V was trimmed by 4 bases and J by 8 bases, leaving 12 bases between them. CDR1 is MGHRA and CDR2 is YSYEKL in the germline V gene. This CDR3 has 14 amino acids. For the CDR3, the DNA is TGCGCCAGCAGCCCCCCGCAGGGGCATTCACCCCTCCACTTT. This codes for CASSPPQGHSPLHF.